Each of the 23 T cell receptor beta chains below was sequenced from the same sample in a study. TCRdb analysed the RT-PCR reads with MiXCR anew, one entry per CDR3 protein. This sample yields fewer than 800,000 distinct CDR3 sequences, of which approximately 14% are seen a single time; roughly 3.9% belongs to the top ten. The sequenced sample consisted of memory CD4+ T cells from blood. The receptors originated from a female donor in good health, serving as a healthy control.

In this sample, this clonotype turned up many times. This rearrangement joins TRBV12-3 or TRBV12-4 to TRBJ1-2, with D possibly being TRBD1 (5 bases). The CDR3 contains 12 residues. Trimming took off 5 bases at V and 3 bases at J, with 7 bases between the two ends. CDR3 sequence (DNA): TGTGCCAGCAGTGGGACGGACTATGGCTACACCTTC. Translation gives CASSGTDYGYTF.

This clonotype occurred a few times. The chain has TRBV6-2 or TRBV6-3 and TRBJ2-7; TRBD2 aligns across 8 bases. Germline V gene lookup returns CDR1 MNHEY and CDR2 SVGEGT. The CDR3 has 15 residues. The J segment lost 7 bases and the V segment lost 6 bases, leaving 14 bases of the junction unmatched. CDR3 amino acids: CASREGVQREREQYF. For the CDR3, the DNA is TGTGCCAGCAGGGAAGGGGTACAGCGGGAGCGTGAGCAGTACTTC.

In this sample, this clonotype turned up a few times. This chain uses TRBV6-2 or TRBV6-3 with TRBJ2-2; D remains unclear. CDR1 and CDR2 from the germline V gene are MNHEY and SVGEGT. With 2 bases removed from V and 5 bases from J, the gap between germline ends came to 6 bases. This CDR3 spans 13 amino acids. The CDR3 reads CASSYRWTGELFF. The DNA of the CDR3 is TGTGCCAGCAGTTACCGGTGGACCGGGGAGCTGTTTTTT.

This clonotype was counted only a few times. This chain links TRBV5-1 with TRBJ2-5, with 9 bases lining up with TRBD1. The CDR3 runs 16 residues. Per the germline V gene, CDR1 is SGHRS and CDR2 is YFSETQ. V shed 7 bases, J shed 6 bases, and the junction held 16 bases outside the gene matches. The CDR3 region has the DNA TGCGCCAGCGGCCCCTTGGGACAGGGCTCCAGGAAGACCCAGTACTTC. Encoded protein: CASGPLGQGSRKTQYF.

At least ten counts were recorded for this clonotype. The V gene is TRBV6-5, the J gene TRBJ1-1; 7 bases line up with TRBD1. The CDR3 sequence is 16 residues long. V shed 6 bases, J shed 4 bases, and the junction held 14 bases outside the gene matches. Looked up from germline, CDR1 is MNHEY and CDR2 is SVGAGI. This chain's CDR3 is CASRRQGSGWGTEAFF. The CDR3 DNA follows: TGTGCCAGCAGGCGACAGGGTTCGGGGTGGGGCACTGAAGCTTTCTTT.

This sequence joins TRBV25-1 and TRBJ2-1, with TRBD1 matching over 10 bases. Germline V gene lookup returns CDR1 MGHDK and CDR2 SYGVNS. The junction had 8 bases not matched to a gene; V was cut back by 6 bases and J by 9 bases. The CDR3 is made up of 14 amino acids. The CDR3 protein is CASSPVWDRGEQFF. CDR3 bases: TGTGCCAGCAGCCCCGTTTGGGACAGGGGTGAGCAGTTCTTC.

There are many counts of this clonotype. The chain links TRBV4-1 to TRBJ1-5; D ambiguous. Looked up from germline, CDR1 is MGHRA and CDR2 is YSYEKL. Trimming took off 1 base at V and 2 bases at J, with 15 bases between the two ends. The length of the CDR3 is 17 residues. DNA for the CDR3: TGCGCCAGCAGCCAAGGAGTGAACCCCGGGGGCAATCAGCCCCAGCATTTT. Residues: CASSQGVNPGGNQPQHF.

Many counts were recorded for this clonotype. The rearrangement links TRBV12-3 or TRBV12-4 to TRBJ1-4; D uncertain. The CDR3 is 14 amino acids. Trimming shortened V by 0 bases and J by 8 bases, and 10 bases separated the two germline ends. The CDR3 loop reads CASSLAGPTEKLFF. The DNA for the CDR3 is TGTGCCAGCAGTTTAGCCGGACCTACGGAAAAACTGTTTTTT.

This clonotype was detected only a few times. The genes are TRBV7-2 and TRBJ2-7, with 14 bases matching TRBD2. This CDR3 comprises 18 residues. The germline gives CDR1 SGHTA, CDR2 FQGNSA. V trimming: 5 bases; J trimming: 2 bases; junction bases outside the gene matches: 11. The CDR3 protein is CASSRQTSGRVTPYEQYF. In nucleotides, the CDR3 is TGTGCCAGCAGCAGACAGACTAGCGGGAGGGTTACCCCCTACGAGCAGTACTTC.

This clonotype was recorded a few times. The V gene is TRBV24-1, the J gene TRBJ2-2, with 10 bases matching TRBD1. The CDR3 is 15 residues long. CDR1 is KGHDR and CDR2 is SFDVKD in the germline V gene. Trimming cost V 5 bases and J 6 bases; bases outside gene matches: 5. CDR3 sequence reads: CATSGGQGYSGELFF. The CDR3 DNA is TGTGCCACCAGTGGGGGACAGGGGTATTCCGGGGAGCTGTTTTTT.

The chain uses TRBV15 and TRBJ2-2; either TRBD1 or TRBD2 may supply D (6 bases each). This CDR3 region has 14 residues. V was trimmed by 4 bases and J by 6 bases, leaving 12 bases between them. From germline, CDR1 is LNHNV and CDR2 YYDKDF (reference sequence). The CDR3 reads CATSKKGGSGELFF. CDR3 bases: TGTGCCACCAGCAAAAAGGGGGGTTCCGGGGAGCTGTTTTTT.

This clonotype showed up many times. The chain links TRBV5-1 to TRBJ1-2; perhaps TRBD1 as D (5 bases). The germline V gene has CDR1 SGHRS and CDR2 YFSETQ. This CDR3 contains 12 residues. Deletions cut 4 bases from V and 5 bases from J, with 9 bases between. The CDR3 DNA sequence: TGCGCCAGCAGCGTGACAGATTATGGCTACACCTTC. It yields the protein CASSVTDYGYTF.

The table lists this clonotype with a few counts. This chain links TRBV11-3 with TRBJ1-1, with D hard to call. V lost 4 bases, J lost 0 bases, and 9 bases lay in between. The V gene's germline CDR1 is SGHNT and CDR2 YENEEA. The CDR3 covers 14 residues. This CDR3 reads CASSSMTLNTEAFF. The CDR3 DNA is TGTGCCAGCAGCTCCATGACCTTGAACACTGAAGCTTTCTTT.

This clonotype was seen a few times. V and J are TRBV7-3 and TRBJ2-3; 14 bases fit TRBD2. CDR1 is SGHTA, CDR2 FQGTGA, per germline. The CDR3 totals 17 residues. V was pared by 5 bases and J by 5 bases, with 9 bases of the junction left unmatched. The CDR3 DNA reads TGTGCCAGCAGCCCCGGGACTAGCGGGAGTATATTAGATACGCAGTATTTT. It is translated as CASSPGTSGSILDTQYF.

This clonotype was seen more than once but under ten times. The chain joins TRBV4-2 to TRBJ2-2; 9 positions match TRBD2. This CDR3 region has 16 residues. Per germline, CDR1 LGHNA and CDR2 YNFKEQ. J was trimmed by 6 bases and V by 3 bases; bases with no gene match: 8. The CDR3 loop is CASSQRASGIAGELFF. In nucleotides, the CDR3 is TGTGCCAGCAGCCAGAGGGCTAGCGGGATTGCCGGGGAGCTGTTTTTT.

The chain recombines TRBV10-3 with TRBJ1-4; D is unclear. The CDR3 covers 13 residues. Germline values: CDR1 ENHRY, CDR2 SYGVKD. Trimming cost V 3 bases and J 6 bases, with 8 bases left between them. CDR3 sequence: CAISDLGHEKLFF. The CDR3 DNA follows: TGTGCCATCAGTGATTTAGGGCATGAAAAACTGTTTTTT.

This clonotype was observed a few times. V usage is TRBV20-1 and J usage is TRBJ2-7; 8 bases match TRBD1. The CDR3 has 13 residues. V dropped 6 bases and J dropped 2; count of bases not matched to a gene: 6. From germline, CDR1 is DFQATT and CDR2 SNEGSKA (reference sequence). The CDR3 protein is CSAQTGDTYEQYF. DNA of the CDR3: TGCAGTGCGCAGACAGGGGACACCTACGAGCAGTACTTC.

This clonotype has a handful of counts. The genes are TRBV7-2 and TRBJ1-5; D not resolved. V was pared by 1 base and J by 2 bases, with 12 bases between. The CDR3 sequence is 16 residues long. Germline assignment: CDR1 SGHTA and CDR2 FQGNSA. The chain's CDR3 is CASSLVAGSGNQPQHF. The DNA for the CDR3 is TGTGCCAGCAGCTTAGTAGCGGGATCGGGCAATCAGCCCCAGCATTTT.

This clonotype was seen a handful of times. This chain connects TRBV20-1 to TRBJ2-2; 9 positions agree with TRBD1. The germline gives CDR1 DFQATT, CDR2 SNEGSKA (reference sequence). This CDR3 spans 18 amino acids. The V gene end was trimmed by 7 bases and the J gene end by 4 bases; junction bases not matched to a gene: 19. Written as DNA, the CDR3 is TGCAGTGTTCCCGGGACAGGGTGGCCTAGCGGAACCACCGGGGAGCTGTTTTTT. The encoded protein is CSVPGTGWPSGTTGELFF.

The chain joins TRBV6-2 or TRBV6-3 to TRBJ2-7, with TRBD2 matching 9 bases. Trimming took 4 bases from V and 1 from J; bases not matched to a gene: 14. This CDR3 region has 18 residues. Germline assignment: CDR1 MNHEY and CDR2 SVGEGT. The CDR3 here is CASSWGSVAGGPSYEQYF. CDR3 bases: TGTGCCAGCAGTTGGGGCAGCGTTGCGGGAGGGCCATCCTACGAGCAGTACTTC.

Concerning this clonotype: Since a much larger clone is just one base distant, this may be a read error. This rearrangement joins TRBV12-3 or TRBV12-4 to TRBJ2-5, with D perhaps matching TRBD1 (6 bases). V was shortened by 2 bases and J by 5 bases, with 15 bases between the two germline ends. The CDR3 loop spans 15 amino acids. For the CDR3, the DNA is TGTGCCAGCAGTTTATTTCAGGGGCCGAGGGAGACCCAGTACTTC. Its protein is CASSLFQGPRETQYF.

The table lists this clonotype with many counts. V and J are TRBV7-2 and TRBJ1-6, with unresolved D. The CDR3 totals 13 residues. Trimming stripped 3 bases from V and 7 bases from J, with 7 bases between. The germline CDR1 and CDR2 sequences are SGHTA and FQGNSA. The CDR3 sequence: CASSFEGNSPLHF. Written as DNA, the CDR3 is TGTGCCAGCAGCTTCGAGGGAAATTCACCCCTCCACTTT.

This clonotype was counted a few times. The chain links TRBV4-2 to TRBJ2-7; a weak D match, TRBD2 (6 bases). CDR3 length equals 14 residues. CDR1 is LGHNA and CDR2 is YNFKEQ in the germline V gene. Trimming shortened V by 1 base and J by 7 bases, and 14 bases separated the two germline ends. CDR3 sequence: CASSQVEGVSEQYF. CDR3 coding DNA: TGTGCCAGCAGCCAAGTGGAGGGAGTAAGTGAGCAGTACTTC.